One and the same sample provided the 21 T cell receptor beta chains below, sequenced in a study of regulatory T cells in long-lasting Graves disease. Stated time point: newly diagnosed GD, antithyroid drugs for less than 3 months. PBMC-extracted RNA yielded the TCR library. Relying on iRepertoire HTBI primers and Arm-PCR of CDR3 regions, the team built TCR beta libraries. TCRdb itself ran the multiplex PCR reads through MiXCR, one entry per CDR3 protein. The sample records 450,000 to 650,000 distinct CDR3 sequences, more than 15% being singletons. The sample was also linked to a second study, of T cells in Graves' hyperthyroidism and ophthalmopathy.

Sequencing used peripheral blood mononuclear cells (PBMCs), obtained at new diagnosis, from a patient treated with antithyroid drugs. The receptor source for this set is a woman aged 35-65 years with Graves disease.

This clonotype showed up many times. This chain uses TRBV6-1 with TRBJ2-1, with D perhaps TRBD2 (6 bases). The CDR3 totals 15 residues. Deletions cut 6 bases from V and 8 bases from J, with 20 bases between. Germline V CDR1 and CDR2: MNHNS, SASEGT. The CDR3 here is CASRRRDPQGHEQFF. The CDR3 nucleotides read TGTGCCAGCAGGAGGAGGGACCCCCAAGGGCATGAGCAGTTCTTC.

This clonotype has only a few counts. The rearrangement links TRBV6-2 or TRBV6-3 to TRBJ1-1; 7 nucleotides line up with TRBD1. The V and J ends lost 0 bases and 4 bases, in that order; junction bases with no gene match: 11. The CDR3 has 17 amino acids. CDR1 is MNHEY and CDR2 is SVGEGT in the germline V gene. The CDR3: CASSYSILRGRVTEAFF. The CDR3 bases are TGTGCCAGCAGTTACTCGATCTTGAGGGGGCGTGTCACTGAAGCTTTCTTT.

This clonotype was counted ten times or more. This chain connects TRBV20-1 to TRBJ2-1; D possibly corresponds to TRBD1 (7 bases). Germline CDR1 reads DFQATT; CDR2 reads SNEGSKA (reference sequence). Between the trimmed V and J ends, which lost 6 bases and 3 bases, there was a span of 12 bases. CDR3 length: 13 amino acids. This chain's CDR3 is CSAGGQIYNEQFF. The CDR3 bases are TGCAGTGCGGGGGGACAGATCTACAATGAGCAGTTCTTC.

Only a few counts were recorded for this clonotype. This chain links TRBV2 with TRBJ2-2; 10 bases are shared with TRBD2. This CDR3 is 16 amino acids long. Germline V gene data show CDR1 as SNHLY and CDR2 as FYNNEI. The V and J ends lost 4 bases and 3 bases, in that order; junction bases with no gene match: 5. CDR3: CASSVELAGDTGELFF. The CDR3 region has the DNA TGTGCCAGCAGTGTAGAGCTAGCGGGGGACACCGGGGAGCTGTTTTTT.

The chain links TRBV19 to TRBJ1-5; tentatively, D is TRBD1 (5 bases). Trimming cost V 3 bases and J 0 bases, with 12 bases left between them. The CDR3 runs 16 residues. Looked up from germline, CDR1 is LNHDA and CDR2 is SQIVND (reference sequence). This chain's CDR3 is CASSIAGHSSNQPQHF. CDR3 nucleotides: TGTGCCAGTAGTATCGCCGGACATAGTAGCAATCAGCCCCAGCATTTT.

This clonotype was observed many times. The rearrangement joins TRBV28 to TRBJ2-3; D unresolved. Germline values: CDR1 MDHEN, CDR2 SYDVKM. The CDR3 sequence is 11 residues long. Between the trimmed V and J ends, which lost 8 bases and 8 bases, there was a span of 11 bases. The DNA for the CDR3 is TGTGCCAGCCTGGGGATAGTTACGCAGTATTTT. This sequence encodes CASLGIVTQYF.

This clonotype came up many times. The J gene is TRBJ1-4, the V gene TRBV6-1; D call uncertain. Germline CDR1 and CDR2: MNHNS and SASEGT. CDR3 length: 17 residues. V was clipped by 5 bases and J by 0 bases, with 16 bases between them. This CDR3 is CASSPKGLKATNEKLFF. In DNA, the CDR3 is TGTGCCAGCAGTCCTAAAGGTCTTAAAGCAACTAATGAAAAACTGTTTTTT.

This clonotype was seen at least ten times. V usage is TRBV28 and J usage is TRBJ2-3, with D hard to call. V was pared by 6 bases and J by 0 bases, with 19 bases between. Germline CDR1 and CDR2: MDHEN and SYDVKM. CDR3 length equals 17 residues. The CDR3 nucleotides are TGTGCCAGCAGCAGTCCAACGGCAAGCCGTAGCACAGATACGCAGTATTTT. Its protein is CASSSPTASRSTDTQYF.

This clonotype was found many times. V usage is TRBV28 and J usage is TRBJ1-3; no reliable D call. CDR3 length: 14 residues. Trimming stripped 7 bases from V and 0 bases from J, with 10 bases between. Germline-derived CDR1 and CDR2 are MDHEN and SYDVKM. The CDR3 sequence: CASTSLSSGNTIYF. In DNA, the CDR3 is TGTGCCAGCACCTCACTCAGCTCTGGAAACACCATATATTTT.

Concerning this clonotype itself: A much larger clone is a single base away; this may be a read error. The chain links TRBV20-1 to TRBJ2-4; 11 bases map to TRBD2. Germline values: CDR1 DFQATT, CDR2 SNEGSKA (reference sequence). The CDR3 covers 17 residues. V lost 6 bases, J lost 13 bases, and 23 bases stayed unmatched. DNA for the CDR3: TGCAGTGCCCTCCTCCTTTTAGCGGGGGGGTCGGGGGATGAGCAGTACTTC. It specifies CSALLLLAGGSGDEQYF.

In its sample, this clonotype was seen many times. The V gene is TRBV20-1, the J gene TRBJ1-2; D is possibly TRBD1 (6 bases). The CDR3 is 13 amino acids. Trimming removed 5 bases from V and 7 bases from J, with 17 bases in between. The V gene's germline CDR1 is DFQATT and CDR2 SNEGSKA (reference sequence). As DNA, the CDR3 is TGCAGTGCTTTACCAACAGGGCTTAGTGGCTACACCTTC. Translating gives CSALPTGLSGYTF.

The rearrangement uses TRBV2 and TRBJ1-1; D not resolved. The CDR3 has 13 amino acids. V was shortened by 10 bases and J by 0 bases, with 12 bases between the two germline ends. Germline CDR1 SNHLY, CDR2 FYNNEI. CDR3: CAISRQVNTEAFF. CDR3 DNA: TGTGCCATTTCGCGCCAAGTGAACACTGAAGCTTTCTTT. Looking up the rest from reference TRBV2 and TRBJ1-1 gives the full variable domain: EPEVTQTPSHQVTQMGQEVILRCVPISNHLYFYWYRQILGQKVEFLVSFYNNEISEKSEIFDDQFSVERPDGSNFTLKIRSTKLEDSAMYFCAISRQVNTEAFFGQGTRLTVV.

Only a few counts were recorded for this clonotype. The chain employs TRBV12-3 or TRBV12-4 and TRBJ2-1; 12 bases are shared with TRBD2. This CDR3 has 15 amino acids. V shed 3 bases, J shed 8 bases, and the junction held 5 bases outside the gene matches. Here the CDR3 DNA reads TGTGCCAGCAGTTTTTCTAGCGGGGGGGCCGATGAGCAGTTCTTC. Its protein product is CASSFSSGGADEQFF.

This clonotype was observed at least ten times. The chain couples TRBV20-1 to TRBJ2-1; 13 bases are a match to TRBD2. The CDR3 has 17 amino acids. J gave up 7 bases and V 0 bases, and 9 bases lay outside the gene matches. Germline V gives CDR1 DFQATT, CDR2 SNEGSKA (reference sequence). Here the CDR3 DNA reads TGCAGTGCTAGAGATATTACTAGCGGGGGGGCCGGGAATGAGCAGTTCTTC. Amino acid sequence: CSARDITSGGAGNEQFF.

This chain connects TRBV30 to TRBJ1-1; the D is unclear. This CDR3 is built from 11 residues. Germline V gene data show CDR1 as GTSNPN and CDR2 as SVGIG (reference sequence). V was clipped by 6 bases and J by 6 bases, with 11 bases between them. The CDR3 sequence: CACSSMAEAFF. The CDR3, as DNA: TGTGCCTGTTCCTCAATGGCTGAAGCTTTCTTT. The complete variable domain, with remaining parts taken from reference TRBV30 and TRBJ1-1, reads SQTIHQWPATLVQPVGSPLSLECTVEGTSNPNLYWYRQAAGRGLQLLFYSVGIGQISSEVPQNLSASRPQDRQFILSSKKLLLSDSGFYLCACSSMAEAFFGQGTRLTVV.

This clonotype was recorded only once. This may stem from a read error, because a much larger clone lies one nucleotide away. The chain is built from TRBV28 and TRBJ2-7, with 10 bases lining up with TRBD1. Germline-derived CDR1 and CDR2 are MDHEN and SYDVKM. The CDR3 totals 13 residues. CDR3 loop: CATRTGGTYEQCF. Here the CDR3 DNA reads TGTGCCACCCGGACAGGGGGGACCTACGAGCAGTGCTTC. The whole variable domain, remainder taken from reference TRBV28 and TRBJ2-7, is DVKVTQSSRYLVKRTGEKVFLECVQDMDHENMFWYRQDPGLGLRLIYFSYDVKMKEKGDIPEGYSVSREKKERFSLILESASTNQTSMYLCATRTGGTYEQCFGPGTRLTVT.

This clonotype has more than one count but fewer than ten. The chain links TRBV5-1 to TRBJ1-1; D might be TRBD1 (5 bases). Germline lookup yields CDR1 SGHRS and CDR2 YFSETQ. This CDR3 is 17 amino acids long. Trimming took off 4 bases at V and 4 bases at J, with 23 bases between the two ends. The CDR3 DNA sequence: TGCGCCAGCAGCCCCACGGGAGCTAATACAAGGGGCACTGAAGCTTTCTTT. Amino acid sequence: CASSPTGANTRGTEAFF. The full variable domain, in which reference TRBV5-1 and TRBJ1-1 provide the parts outside the CDR3, is KAGVTQTPRYLIKTRGQQVTLSCSPISGHRSVSWYQQTPGQGLQFLFEYFSETQRNKGNFPGRFSGRQFSNSRSEMNVSTLELGDSALYLCASSPTGANTRGTEAFFGQGTRLTVV.

Ten or more counts support this clonotype. The chain joins TRBV30 to TRBJ1-2; no clear D gene. The CDR3 is 12 residues long. Germline V CDR1 and CDR2: GTSNPN, SVGIG (reference sequence). The V end lost 1 base, the J end lost 8 bases, and 11 bases lay between the germline ends. This CDR3 reads CAWSAGSGGYTF. The CDR3, as DNA: TGTGCCTGGAGTGCCGGATCAGGCGGCTACACCTTC.

This clonotype came up many times. The chain combines TRBV2 with TRBJ1-1; D call uncertain. V was pared by 3 bases and J by 10 bases, with 15 bases between. This CDR3 region has 13 residues. Germline V lookup: CDR1 SNHLY, CDR2 FYNNEI. The CDR3 reads CASSEESRSVAFF. The DNA for the CDR3 is TGTGCCAGCAGTGAGGAATCCAGGTCGGTAGCTTTCTTT.

The genes are TRBV11-2 and TRBJ1-2; possible D gene TRBD1, 5 bases. There are 15 residues in the CDR3. Trimming removed 3 bases at V and 2 bases at J, with 13 bases between. From germline, CDR1 is SGHAT and CDR2 FQNNGV. CDR3 in DNA: TGTGCCAGCAGCTTGGGAAATGGGGGAAACTATGGCTACACCTTC. This sequence encodes CASSLGNGGNYGYTF. The variable domain in full, with the rest retrieved from reference TRBV11-2 and TRBJ1-2, is EAGVAQSPRYKIIEKRQSVAFWCNPISGHATLYWYQQILGQGPKLLIQFQNNGVVDDSQLPKDRFSAERLKGVDSTLKIQPAKLEDSAVYLCASSLGNGGNYGYTFGSGTRLTVV.

This rearrangement joins TRBV5-5 to TRBJ2-1; D is ambiguous. CDR1 and CDR2 (germline): SGHKS, YYEKEE (reference sequence). The CDR3 consists of 17 residues. V was clipped by 2 bases and J by 9 bases, with 24 bases between them. DNA of the CDR3: TGTGCCAGCAGCTTTAACGTCAAGGCAGGCGGAATAATTGAGCAGTTCTTC. Residues: CASSFNVKAGGIIEQFF.